The clone carrying this T cell receptor beta chain was detected a few times. An end of the junction does not agree with germline; a read error may underlie this. In germline, CDR1 is LGHDT, CDR2 YNNKEL (reference sequence). The length of the CDR3 is 18 residues. The entry originates in a study of blood T cell repertoires in COVID-19. Study-level information: The United States, Italy and Spain provided the acute and convalescent COVID-19 samples. In each case, the material was cDNA or gDNA derived from T cells, B-cell-depleted T cells, or PBMCs.

In Seattle, patients joined the study during active infection and were tracked longitudinally. Original data processing: By means of reference gene primer amplification, nucleated cell counts were estimated. Assay: immunoSEQ multiplex PCR; the TCRdb copy retains only in-frame clones and omits some. D and trimming were read from the DNA, whereas the V and J calls and clone size are those reported in that table. The sample has about 24,000 clones; about 89% are singletons. Sequencing was performed on peripheral blood. The chain has TRBV3-1 (or the pseudogene TRBV3-2) and TRBJ2-2; 14 nucleotides align to TRBD2. The sequence derives from a man aged 70-80 years with COVID-19, enrolled during active disease. DNA for the CDR3: TGTGCCCGCAGCCTCTCCAGACTAGCGGGGGGGCCGAGCGGGGAGCTGTTTTTT. It specifies CARSLSRLAGGPSGELFF.